The TCR beta chain under discussion was sequenced for a study of vaccination and CD4 T cells after COVID-19. The wider study: In culture, cells were exposed to overlapping spike peptides from SARS-CoV-2, HCoV-NL63, HCoV-OC43 and HCoV-229E. Study-wide results and caveats: Convalescent patients' clones that were vaccine-specific were spike mono-reactive in 304 of 307 cases.

The sample holds a few counts of this clonotype. Its antigen is currently unknown. The sample's treatment: roughly 11-day PBMC culture with coronavirus spike peptide pools or control peptides (ViraFEST assay). CD4+ T-cell collection from the unexposed donor predated the COVID-19 pandemic (2011-2018). It was after 9 to 11 days of culture that CD4+ T cells were isolated by negative selection. Cultured CD4+ T cell DNA was sequenced using the Oncomine TCR Beta short-read assay. One entry per CDR3 protein, called by TCRdb with MiXCR from the PCR reads. Seen here are several thousand distinct CDR3 sequences, approximately 45% observed once, and the top ten hold 35% to 40%. This sequence originates from a human donor in good health. Sequencing was performed on CD4+ T cells from blood, cultured in vitro.

CDR3 DNA: TGTGCCAGCAGCTTAGGGGGGGACTCGAAGGAGCAGTACTTC. Translation gives CASSLGGDSKEQYF. This chain connects TRBV7-2 to TRBJ2-7; perhaps TRBD2 as D (6 bases). The CDR3 is 14 residues long. Germline CDR1 and CDR2: SGHTA and FQGNSA. V lost 1 base and J lost 7, with 14 bases in between.